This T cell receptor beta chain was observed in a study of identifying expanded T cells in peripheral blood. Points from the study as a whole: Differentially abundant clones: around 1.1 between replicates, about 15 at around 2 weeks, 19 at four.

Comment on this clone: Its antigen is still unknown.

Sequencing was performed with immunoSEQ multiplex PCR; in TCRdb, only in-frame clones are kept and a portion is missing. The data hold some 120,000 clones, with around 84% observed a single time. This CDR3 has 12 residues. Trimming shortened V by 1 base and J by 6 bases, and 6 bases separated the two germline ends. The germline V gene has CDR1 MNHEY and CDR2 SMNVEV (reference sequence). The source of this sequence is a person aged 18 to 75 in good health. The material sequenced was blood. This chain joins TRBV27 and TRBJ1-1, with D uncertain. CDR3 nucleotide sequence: TGTGCCAGCAGTTTATTTGGGGCTGAAGCTTTCTTT. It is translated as CASSLFGAEAFF.